This T cell receptor beta chain stems from a study of blood T cell repertoires in COVID-19. CDR3 length: 15 residues. With 4 bases clipped from V and 5 bases from J, the junction kept 1 base outside the gene matches. In germline, CDR1 is SGHAT, CDR2 FQNNGV. Libraries were prepared by immunoSEQ multiplex PCR; TCRdb keeps only in-frame clonotypes and omits some of them. The sample has approximately 300,000 clones, about 88% seen once; the top ten hold 2.6%. Source material: PBMCs or T cells enriched from blood (not recorded which). This sequence originates from a man aged 55-75 years who had recovered from COVID-19. V is TRBV11-2 and J is TRBJ2-1, with 14 nucleotides matching TRBD2. Here the CDR3 DNA reads TGTGCCAGCAGCTCGACTAGCGGGAGGGACAATGAGCAGTTCTTC. Translating it yields CASSSTSGRDNEQFF.